This TCR beta chain was captured in a study of OX40 agonist ivuxolimab in advanced cancers. Study at large: Patients in the trial were receiving intravenous ivuxolimab every 2 weeks, at doses of 0.01 to 10 mg/kg.

Patients were ineligible given autoimmune disease history or systemic immunosuppression. Sequencing used immunoSEQ multiplex PCR; TCRdb keeps in-frame clones, though not all of them. Counted here are about 38,000 clones, approximately 80% occurring once; the ten biggest clones make up 9.5% to 10%. From germline, CDR1 is LGHNA and CDR2 YNFKEQ. This CDR3 is built from 16 residues. Trimming cost V 5 bases and J 11 bases, with 22 bases left between them. The source is an adult with an advanced solid tumor such as melanoma, head and neck, liver or kidney cancer. This chain links TRBV4-2 with TRBJ1-6, with D possibly TRBD1 on 5 matching bases. The sample here was CD4+ or CD8+ T cells sorted from blood, taken in a trial of the OX40 agonist ivuxolimab. The CDR3 sequence is CASSLLGRQRNPPLHF. The CDR3 nucleotides read TGTGCCAGCAGCTTACTGGGTCGACAGAGGAATCCACCCCTCCACTTT.